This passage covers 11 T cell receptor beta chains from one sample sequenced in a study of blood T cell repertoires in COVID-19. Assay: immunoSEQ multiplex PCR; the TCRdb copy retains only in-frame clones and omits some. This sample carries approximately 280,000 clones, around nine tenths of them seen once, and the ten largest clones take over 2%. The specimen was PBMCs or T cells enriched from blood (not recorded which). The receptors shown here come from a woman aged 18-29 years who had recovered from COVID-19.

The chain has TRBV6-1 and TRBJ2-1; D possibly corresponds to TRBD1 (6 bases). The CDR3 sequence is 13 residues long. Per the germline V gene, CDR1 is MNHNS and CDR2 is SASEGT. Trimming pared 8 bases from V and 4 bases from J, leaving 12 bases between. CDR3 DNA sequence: TGTGCCAGCCGACAGGCCCTGTACAATGAGCAGTTCTTC. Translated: CASRQALYNEQFF.

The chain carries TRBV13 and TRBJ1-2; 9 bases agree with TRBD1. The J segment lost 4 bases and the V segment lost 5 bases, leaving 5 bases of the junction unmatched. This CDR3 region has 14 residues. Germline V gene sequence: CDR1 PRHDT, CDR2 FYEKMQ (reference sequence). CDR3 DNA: TGTGCCAGCAGCCCATCGGACAGGGGCTATGGCTACACCTTC. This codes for CASSPSDRGYGYTF.

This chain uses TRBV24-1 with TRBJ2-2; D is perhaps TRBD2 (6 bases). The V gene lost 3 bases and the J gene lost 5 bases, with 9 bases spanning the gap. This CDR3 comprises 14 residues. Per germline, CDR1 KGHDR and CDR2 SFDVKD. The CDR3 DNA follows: TGTGCCACCAGTGATCCCCGGGGGACCGGGGAGCTGTTTTTT. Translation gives CATSDPRGTGELFF.

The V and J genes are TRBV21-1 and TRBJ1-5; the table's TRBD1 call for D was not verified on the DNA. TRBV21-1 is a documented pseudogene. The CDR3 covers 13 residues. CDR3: CANTREGSQPQHF. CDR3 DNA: TGTGCCAACACCAGGGAAGGATCTCAGCCCCAGCATTTT.

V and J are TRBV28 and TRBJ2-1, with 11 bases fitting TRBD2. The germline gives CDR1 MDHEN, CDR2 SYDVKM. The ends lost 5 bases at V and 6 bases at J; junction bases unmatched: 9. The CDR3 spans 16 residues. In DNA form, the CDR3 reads TGTGCCAGCAGTATGACTAGCGGGGTTAGGATCAATGAGCAGTTCTTC. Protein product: CASSMTSGVRINEQFF.

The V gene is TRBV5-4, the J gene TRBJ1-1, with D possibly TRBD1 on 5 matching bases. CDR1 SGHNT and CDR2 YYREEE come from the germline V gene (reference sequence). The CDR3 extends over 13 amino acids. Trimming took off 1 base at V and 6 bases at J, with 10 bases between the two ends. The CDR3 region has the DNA TGTGCCAGCAGCTTGAGGGGTCGGCCTGAAGCTTTCTTT. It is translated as CASSLRGRPEAFF.

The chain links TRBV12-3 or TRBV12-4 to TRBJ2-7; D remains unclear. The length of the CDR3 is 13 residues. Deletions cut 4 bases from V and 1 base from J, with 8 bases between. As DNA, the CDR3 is TGTGCCAGCAGTTCAGACACTTCCTACGAGCAGTACTTC. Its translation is CASSSDTSYEQYF.

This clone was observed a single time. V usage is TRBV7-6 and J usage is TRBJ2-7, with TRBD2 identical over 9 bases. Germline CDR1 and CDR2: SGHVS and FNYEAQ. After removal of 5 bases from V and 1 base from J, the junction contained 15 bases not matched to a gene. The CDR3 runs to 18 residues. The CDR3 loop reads CASSPRGSGGGRSYEQYF. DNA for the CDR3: TGTGCCAGCAGCCCCCGGGGTAGCGGGGGAGGACGGTCCTACGAGCAGTACTTC.

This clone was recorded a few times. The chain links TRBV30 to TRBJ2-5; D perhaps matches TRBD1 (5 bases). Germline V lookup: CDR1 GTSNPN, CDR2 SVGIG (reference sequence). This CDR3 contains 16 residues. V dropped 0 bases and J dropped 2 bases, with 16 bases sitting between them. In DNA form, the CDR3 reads TGTGCCTGGAGTGTACCTGGAACCTCAGGGCAAGAGACCCAGTACTTC. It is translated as CAWSVPGTSGQETQYF.

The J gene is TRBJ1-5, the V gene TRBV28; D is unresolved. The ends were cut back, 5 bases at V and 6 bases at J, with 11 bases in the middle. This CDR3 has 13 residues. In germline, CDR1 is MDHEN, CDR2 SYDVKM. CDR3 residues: CASSPAGSQPQHF. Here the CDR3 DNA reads TGTGCCAGCAGTCCGGCGGGTAGTCAGCCCCAGCATTTT.

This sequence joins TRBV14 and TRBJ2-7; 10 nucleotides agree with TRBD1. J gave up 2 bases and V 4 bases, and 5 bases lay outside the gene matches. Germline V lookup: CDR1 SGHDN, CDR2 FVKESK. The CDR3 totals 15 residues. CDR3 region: CASSPGQGLPYEQYF. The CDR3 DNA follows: TGTGCCAGCAGCCCGGGACAGGGGCTTCCCTACGAGCAGTACTTC.